The rows below give T cell receptor beta chains drawn from one sample of a study of CD8+CD57+ T cells in acquired aplastic anemia. TCRdb reprocessed the reads via MiXCR and lists one record per CDR3 protein. Seen here are 450,000 to 600,000 distinct CDR3 sequences, roughly 34% observed once, and the top ten hold approximately 0.82%. Source material: sorted CD4+, CD8+, or CD8+CD57+ T cells (not recorded which) from PBMCs. These receptors were taken from a human donor with aplastic anemia. Both conserved end residues are part of each CDR3. The order of the fields is clone size, D gene, V gene, J gene, CDR3 DNA, CDR3 protein. The D gene is left open where the match is weak. Clone size is given for some rows only: seen once, a few or many times, or a class if the clone is expanded.

-	-	TRBV9	TRBJ2-2	TGTGCCAGTAGCCGAAACACCGGGGAGCTGCTTTTT	CASSRNTGELLF
-	-	TRBV29-1	TRBJ2-1	TGCAGCGTTTACAGGTACGGCCAAAGCTCCTACAATGAGCAGTTCTTC	CSVYRYGQSSYNEQFF
few	-	TRBV11-2	TRBJ1-1	TGTGCCAGCAGCTTAGTCGGTTACTTCGAAGCTTTCTTT	CASSLVGYFEAFF
few	TRBD1	TRBV11-2	TRBJ2-3	TGTGCCAGCAGCGAGCGGACAGGGAGCACAGATACGCAGTATTTT	CASSERTGSTDTQYF
-	-	TRBV18	TRBJ1-1	TGTGCCAGCTCACCACAAGGACGCAACACTGAAGCTTTCTTT	CASSPQGRNTEAFF
-	-	TRBV20-1	TRBJ2-1	TGCAGTGCTAGAGGGGGCGGGCGGGGGCCCTCGAATGAGCAGTTCTTC	CSARGGGRGPSNEQFF
many	-	TRBV2	TRBJ1-6	TGTGCCAGCACAGTAAATTCACCCCTCCACTTT	CASTVNSPLHF
-	-	TRBV2	TRBJ2-3	TGTGCCAGCAGTGAAGCGTCAGAGGCGGGGGCCAAGACTAGCACAGATACGCAGTATTTT	CASSEASEAGAKTSTDTQYF
many	-	TRBV4-3	TRBJ1-2	TGCGCCAGCAGCCCAAGCTTCTGGGTCTATGGCTACACCTTC	CASSPSFWVYGYTF
many	-	TRBV5-1	TRBJ1-6	TGCGCCAGCAGCTTGGTGCCAGATCTGAATTCACCCCTCCACTTT	CASSLVPDLNSPLHF
medium-sized	-	TRBV10-1	TRBJ1-6	TGTGCCAGCAGTGGGCCGGGTTCACCCCTCCACTTT	CASSGPGSPLHF
-	TRBD2	TRBV20-1	TRBJ2-1	TGCAGTGCTAGTTTGCTAGCGGGGGGGAGCTCCTACAATGAGCAGTTCTTC	CSASLLAGGSSYNEQFF
few	-	TRBV20-1	TRBJ2-1	TGCAGTGCTAGGCCCCTACTTCAGTACAATGAGCAGTTCTTC	CSARPLLQYNEQFF
-	TRBD2	TRBV6-1	TRBJ2-6	TGTGCCAGCATCCGCCAGCGGGAGCCCTCTGGGGCCAACGTCCTGACTTTC	CASIRQREPSGANVLTF
many	TRBD2	TRBV29-1	TRBJ2-1	TGCAGCGTCGGACTAGCGGGATGGTACAATGAGCAGTTCTTC	CSVGLAGWYNEQFF
-	-	TRBV2	TRBJ1-1	TGTGCCAGCAGTGTGTCCAGTGAAGCTTTCTTT	CASSVSSEAFF
-	-	TRBV10-3	TRBJ1-5	TGTGCCATCACCCGGGACACGAGTCTAAATCAGCCCCAGCATTTT	CAITRDTSLNQPQHF
many	-	TRBV7-2	TRBJ1-3	TGTGCCAGCAGCTTAGACAGGGCTGGAAACACCATATATTTT	CASSLDRAGNTIYF
many	-	TRBV6-1	TRBJ1-5	TGTGCCAGCGCAACGGCCCTCAATCAGCCCCAGCATTTT	CASATALNQPQHF
-	TRBD2	TRBV9	TRBJ2-1	TGTGCCAGCAGCCCGGGGGGGCCCCACAATGAGCAGTTCTTC	CASSPGGPHNEQFF
-	TRBD1	TRBV9	TRBJ2-3	TGTGCCAGCAGCGTAACCGGGACAGGCACAGATACGCAGTATTTT	CASSVTGTGTDTQYF
few	-	TRBV5-1	TRBJ1-1	TGCGCCAGCAGCATCCTACAGGGTTACACTGAAGCTTTCTTT	CASSILQGYTEAFF
-	-	TRBV20-1	TRBJ2-7	TGCAGTGCTAGGCAACCGCTCTCCTACGAGCAGTACTTC	CSARQPLSYEQYF
-	TRBD2	TRBV11-2	TRBJ2-7	TGTGCCAGCAGCTTAGTCCCCGCGGGAGGGCCGTATGAGCAGTACTTC	CASSLVPAGGPYEQYF
few	-	TRBV6-1	TRBJ1-2	TGTGCCAGCAGTGAATGGGCAGGCGGAGGCTACACCTTC	CASSEWAGGGYTF
many	-	TRBV15	TRBJ1-4	TGTGCCACCAGCAGAGGGCAGGGGCTGGATGCTAATGAAAAACTGTTTTTT	CATSRGQGLDANEKLFF
-	-	TRBV3-1	TRBJ2-7	TGTGCCAGCAGCCCCGTCGACAGCTACGAGCAGTACTTC	CASSPVDSYEQYF
-	TRBD1	TRBV4-2	TRBJ1-2	TGTGCCAGCAGCCAAGAATTTTGGACAGGGCAGGGCTACACCTTC	CASSQEFWTGQGYTF
-	TRBD1	TRBV15	TRBJ1-2	TGTGCCACAGAGGGACAGGGGATAAACTATGGCTACACCTTC	CATEGQGINYGYTF
once	TRBD1	TRBV20-1	TRBJ1-5	TGCAGTGCTAGACCGACAGGGTATGTGGTAACCAGCAATCAGCCCCAGCATTTT	CSARPTGYVVTSNQPQHF
few	-	TRBV2	TRBJ2-7	TGTGCCAGCAGTGTACAGGAATTAGAGCAGTACTTC	CASSVQELEQYF
many	-	TRBV19	TRBJ1-5	TGTGCCAGTAGTATAGCTACAGGGCGTAATCAGCCCCAGCATTTT	CASSIATGRNQPQHF
-	-	TRBV15	TRBJ1-5	TGTGCCACCAGCAGAGATAGCAGGGCTGATCAGCCCCAGCATTTT	CATSRDSRADQPQHF
-	-	TRBV11-1	TRBJ1-6	TGTGCCAGCAGCTTCCGGGACGGAATAGGATGGGTTGGTTCACCCCTCCACTTT	CASSFRDGIGWVGSPLHF
-	TRBD1	TRBV20-1	TRBJ1-2	TGCAGTGCGCCGAAGGGACAGGGGCCAGGTGGCTACACCTTC	CSAPKGQGPGGYTF
few	-	TRBV19	TRBJ1-4	TGTGCCAGTAGTAAACAAAGAACAACTAATGAAAAACTGTTTTTT	CASSKQRTTNEKLFF
-	TRBD1	TRBV20-1	TRBJ2-4	TGCAGTGCTAGGCCGGTACAGGGGGCCAAAAACATTCAGTACTTC	CSARPVQGAKNIQYF
few	-	TRBV5-1	TRBJ1-2	TGCGCCAGCAGCTTACAGGGAACTTCCTATGGCTACACCTTC	CASSLQGTSYGYTF
-	TRBD2	TRBV10-2	TRBJ2-1	TGCGCCAGCAGTGACCCGGGGGGTTCCTACAATGAGCAGTTCTTC	CASSDPGGSYNEQFF
many	-	TRBV7-6	TRBJ2-7	TGTGCCAGCAGCTATGTTACCGAGTTAAAGTACTTC	CASSYVTELKYF
-	-	TRBV7-2	TRBJ2-7	TGTGCCAGCAGCACCGGACAGAGATACGAGCAGTACTTC	CASSTGQRYEQYF